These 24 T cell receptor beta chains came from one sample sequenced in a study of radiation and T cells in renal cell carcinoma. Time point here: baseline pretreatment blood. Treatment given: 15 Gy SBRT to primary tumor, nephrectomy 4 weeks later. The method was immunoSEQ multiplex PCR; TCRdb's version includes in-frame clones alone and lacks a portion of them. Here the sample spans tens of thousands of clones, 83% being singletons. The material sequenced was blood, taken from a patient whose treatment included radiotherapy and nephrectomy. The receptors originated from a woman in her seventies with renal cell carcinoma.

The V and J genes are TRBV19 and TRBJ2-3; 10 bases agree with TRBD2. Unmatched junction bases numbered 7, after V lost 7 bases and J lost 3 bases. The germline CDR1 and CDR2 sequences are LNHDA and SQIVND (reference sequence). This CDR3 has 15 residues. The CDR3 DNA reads TGTGCCAGTAAACCTCTAGCGGGGGTAACAGATACGCAGTATTTT. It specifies CASKPLAGVTDTQYF.

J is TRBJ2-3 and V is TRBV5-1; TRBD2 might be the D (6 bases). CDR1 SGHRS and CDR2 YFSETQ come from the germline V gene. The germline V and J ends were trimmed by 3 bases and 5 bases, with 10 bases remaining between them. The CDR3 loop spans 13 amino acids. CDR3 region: CASSWVAEDTQYF. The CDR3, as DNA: TGCGCCAGCAGCTGGGTAGCGGAAGATACGCAGTATTTT.

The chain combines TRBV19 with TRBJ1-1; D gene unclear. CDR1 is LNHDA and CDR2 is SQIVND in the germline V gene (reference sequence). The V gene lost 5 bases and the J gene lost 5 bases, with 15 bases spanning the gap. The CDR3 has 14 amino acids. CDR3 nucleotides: TGTGCCAGTAGTCCAATTTGGGAGGGAACTGAAGCTTTCTTT. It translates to CASSPIWEGTEAFF.

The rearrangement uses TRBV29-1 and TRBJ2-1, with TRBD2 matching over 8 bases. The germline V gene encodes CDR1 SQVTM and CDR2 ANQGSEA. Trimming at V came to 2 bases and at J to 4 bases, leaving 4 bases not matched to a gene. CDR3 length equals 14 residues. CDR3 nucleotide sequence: TGCAGCGTTGAATTGCTAGCGGGTTACAATGAGCAGTTCTTC. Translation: CSVELLAGYNEQFF.

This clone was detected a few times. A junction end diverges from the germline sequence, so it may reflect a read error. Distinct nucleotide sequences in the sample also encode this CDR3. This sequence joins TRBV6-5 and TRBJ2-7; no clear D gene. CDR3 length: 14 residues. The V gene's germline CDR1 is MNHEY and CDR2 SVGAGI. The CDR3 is CASSVGWPSYEQYF. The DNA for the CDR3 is TGCGCCAGCAGTGTCGGGTGGCCGAGCTACGAGCAGTACTTC.

The DNA of the CDR3 is TGTGCCAGCAGTTTAGCGCGAACGGGACAGACCTACGAGCAGTACTTC. It encodes CASSLARTGQTYEQYF. This sequence joins TRBV27 and TRBJ2-7; 7 bases align to TRBD1. Germline CDR1 and CDR2: MNHEY and SMNVEV (reference sequence). The CDR3 is made up of 16 amino acids. Trimming removed 2 bases from V and 2 bases from J; junction bases left unmatched: 9.

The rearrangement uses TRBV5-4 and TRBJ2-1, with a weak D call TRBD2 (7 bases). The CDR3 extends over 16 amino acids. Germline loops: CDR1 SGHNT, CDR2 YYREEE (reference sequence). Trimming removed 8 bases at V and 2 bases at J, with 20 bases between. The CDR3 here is CASSGRGGPTYNEQFF. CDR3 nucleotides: TGTGCCAGTTCGGGGAGGGGGGGCCCCACCTACAATGAGCAGTTCTTC.

CDR3 nucleotide sequence: TGTGCCAGCAGTCGATCGACCGAAGAGACCCAGTACTTC. Translation: CASSRSTEETQYF. The V call is TRBV7-2, the J call TRBJ2-5; D call uncertain. V lost 6 bases to trimming and J lost 3 bases, with 11 bases between them. Per the germline V gene, CDR1 is SGHTA and CDR2 is FQGNSA. The CDR3 sequence is 13 residues long. The full variable domain, its missing parts supplied by reference TRBV7-2 and TRBJ2-5, is GAGVSQSPSNKVTEKGKDVELRCDPISGHTALYWYRQSLGQGLEFLIYFQGNSAPDKSGLPSDRFSAERTGGSVSTLTIQRTQQEDSAVYLCASSRSTEETQYFGPGTRLLVL.

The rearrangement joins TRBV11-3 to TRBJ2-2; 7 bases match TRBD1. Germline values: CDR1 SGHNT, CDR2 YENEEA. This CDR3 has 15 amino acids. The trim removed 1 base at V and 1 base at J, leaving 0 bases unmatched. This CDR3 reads CASSLGQGNTGELFF. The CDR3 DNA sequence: TGTGCCAGCAGCTTAGGACAGGGGAACACCGGGGAGCTGTTTTTT.

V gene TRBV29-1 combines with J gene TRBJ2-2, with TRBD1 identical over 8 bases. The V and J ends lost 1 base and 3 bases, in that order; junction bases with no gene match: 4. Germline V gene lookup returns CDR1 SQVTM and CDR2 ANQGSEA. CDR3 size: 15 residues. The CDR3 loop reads CSVEARGQDTGELFF. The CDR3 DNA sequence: TGCAGCGTTGAAGCCCGGGGACAGGACACCGGGGAGCTGTTTTTT.

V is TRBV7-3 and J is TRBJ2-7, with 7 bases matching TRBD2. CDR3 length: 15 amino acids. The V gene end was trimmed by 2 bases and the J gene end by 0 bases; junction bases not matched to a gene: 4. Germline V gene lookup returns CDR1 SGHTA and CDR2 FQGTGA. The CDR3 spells CASSLGAGDSYEQYF. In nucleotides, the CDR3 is TGTGCCAGCAGCTTAGGGGCGGGGGACTCCTACGAGCAGTACTTC.

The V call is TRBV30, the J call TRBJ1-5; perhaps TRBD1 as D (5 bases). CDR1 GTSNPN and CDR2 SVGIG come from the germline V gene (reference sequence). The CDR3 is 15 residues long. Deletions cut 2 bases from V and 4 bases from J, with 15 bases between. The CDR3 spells CAWSRGPQANQPQHF. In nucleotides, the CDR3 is TGTGCCTGGAGTAGGGGACCCCAGGCTAATCAGCCCCAGCATTTT.

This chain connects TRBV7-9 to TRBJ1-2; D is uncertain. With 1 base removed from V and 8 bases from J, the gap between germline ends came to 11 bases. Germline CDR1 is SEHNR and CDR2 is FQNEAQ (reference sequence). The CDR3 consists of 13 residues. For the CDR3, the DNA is TGTGCCAGCAGCTTAGGAGAGGAGCGCGGCTACACCTTC. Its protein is CASSLGEERGYTF.

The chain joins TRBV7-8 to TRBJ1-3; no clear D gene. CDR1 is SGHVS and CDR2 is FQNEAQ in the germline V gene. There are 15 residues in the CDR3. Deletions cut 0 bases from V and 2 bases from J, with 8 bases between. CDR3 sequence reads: CASSLATRTGNTIYF. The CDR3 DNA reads TGTGCCAGCAGCTTAGCGACGAGAACTGGAAACACCATATATTTT.

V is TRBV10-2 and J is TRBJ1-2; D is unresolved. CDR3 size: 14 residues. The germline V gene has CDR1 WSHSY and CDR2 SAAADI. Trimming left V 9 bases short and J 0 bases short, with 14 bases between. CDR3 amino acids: CASVPLLANYGYTF. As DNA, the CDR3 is TGCGCCAGTGTACCGCTACTAGCTAACTATGGCTACACCTTC.

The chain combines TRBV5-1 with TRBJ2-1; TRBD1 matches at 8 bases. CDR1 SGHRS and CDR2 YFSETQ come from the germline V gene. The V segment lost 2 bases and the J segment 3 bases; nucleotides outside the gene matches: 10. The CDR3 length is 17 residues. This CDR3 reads CASSFHSSGQDYNEQFF. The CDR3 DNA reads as TGCGCCAGCAGCTTCCATTCCTCGGGACAGGACTACAATGAGCAGTTCTTC. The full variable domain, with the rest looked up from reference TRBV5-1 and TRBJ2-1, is KAGVTQTPRYLIKTRGQQVTLSCSPISGHRSVSWYQQTPGQGLQFLFEYFSETQRNKGNFPGRFSGRQFSNSRSEMNVSTLELGDSALYLCASSFHSSGQDYNEQFFGPGTRLTVL.

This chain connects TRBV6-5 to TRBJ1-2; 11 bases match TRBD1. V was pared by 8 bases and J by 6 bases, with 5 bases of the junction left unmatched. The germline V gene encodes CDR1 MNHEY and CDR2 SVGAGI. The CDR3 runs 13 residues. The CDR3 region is CASRDRGINGYTF. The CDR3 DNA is TGTGCCAGCCGGGACAGGGGGATAAATGGCTACACCTTC.

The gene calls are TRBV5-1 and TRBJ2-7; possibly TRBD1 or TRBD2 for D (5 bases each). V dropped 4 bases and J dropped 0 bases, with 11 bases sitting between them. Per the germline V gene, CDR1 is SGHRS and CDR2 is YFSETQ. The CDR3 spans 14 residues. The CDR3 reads CASSSTGGSYEQYF. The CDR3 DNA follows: TGCGCCAGCAGCAGTACAGGAGGCTCCTACGAGCAGTACTTC. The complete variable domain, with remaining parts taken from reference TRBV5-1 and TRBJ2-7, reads KAGVTQTPRYLIKTRGQQVTLSCSPISGHRSVSWYQQTPGQGLQFLFEYFSETQRNKGNFPGRFSGRQFSNSRSEMNVSTLELGDSALYLCASSSTGGSYEQYFGPGTRLTVT.

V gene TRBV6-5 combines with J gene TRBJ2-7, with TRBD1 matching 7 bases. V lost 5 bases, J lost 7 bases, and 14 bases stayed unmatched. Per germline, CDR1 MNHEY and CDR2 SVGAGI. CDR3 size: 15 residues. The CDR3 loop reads CASSQRTGLLREQYF. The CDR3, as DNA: TGTGCCAGCAGTCAAAGGACAGGCCTTCTGAGGGAGCAGTACTTC.

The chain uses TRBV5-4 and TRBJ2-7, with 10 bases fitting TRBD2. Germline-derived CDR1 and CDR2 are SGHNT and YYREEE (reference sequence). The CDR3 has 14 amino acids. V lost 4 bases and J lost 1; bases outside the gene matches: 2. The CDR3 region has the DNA TGTGCCAGCAGCCCAGCGGGAGGGTCCTACGAGCAGTACTTC. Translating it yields CASSPAGGSYEQYF.

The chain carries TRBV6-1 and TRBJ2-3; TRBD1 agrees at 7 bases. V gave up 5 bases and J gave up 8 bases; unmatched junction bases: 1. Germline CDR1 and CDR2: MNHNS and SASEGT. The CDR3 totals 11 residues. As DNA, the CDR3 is TGTGCCAGCAGTACAGGGGTTACGCAGTATTTT. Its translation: CASSTGVTQYF.

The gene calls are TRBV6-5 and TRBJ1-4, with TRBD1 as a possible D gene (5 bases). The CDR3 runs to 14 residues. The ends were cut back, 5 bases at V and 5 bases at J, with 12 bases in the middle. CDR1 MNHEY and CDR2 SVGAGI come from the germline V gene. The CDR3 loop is CASSTRVGNEKLFF. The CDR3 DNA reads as TGTGCCAGCAGTACCAGGGTCGGGAATGAAAAACTGTTTTTT.

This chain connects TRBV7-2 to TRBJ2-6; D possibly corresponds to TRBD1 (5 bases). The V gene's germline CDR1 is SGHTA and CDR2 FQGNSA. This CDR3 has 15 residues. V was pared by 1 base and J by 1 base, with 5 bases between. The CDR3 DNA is TGTGCCAGCAGCTTAGACAGGTCTGGGGCCAACGTCCTGACTTTC. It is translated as CASSLDRSGANVLTF.

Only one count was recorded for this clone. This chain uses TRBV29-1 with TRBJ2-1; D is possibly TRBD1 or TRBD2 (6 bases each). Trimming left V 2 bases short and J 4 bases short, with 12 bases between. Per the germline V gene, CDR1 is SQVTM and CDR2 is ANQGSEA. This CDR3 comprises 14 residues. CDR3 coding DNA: TGCAGCGTTGAAAAGAGGGGGGCGTACAATGAGCAGTTCTTC. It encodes CSVEKRGAYNEQFF.